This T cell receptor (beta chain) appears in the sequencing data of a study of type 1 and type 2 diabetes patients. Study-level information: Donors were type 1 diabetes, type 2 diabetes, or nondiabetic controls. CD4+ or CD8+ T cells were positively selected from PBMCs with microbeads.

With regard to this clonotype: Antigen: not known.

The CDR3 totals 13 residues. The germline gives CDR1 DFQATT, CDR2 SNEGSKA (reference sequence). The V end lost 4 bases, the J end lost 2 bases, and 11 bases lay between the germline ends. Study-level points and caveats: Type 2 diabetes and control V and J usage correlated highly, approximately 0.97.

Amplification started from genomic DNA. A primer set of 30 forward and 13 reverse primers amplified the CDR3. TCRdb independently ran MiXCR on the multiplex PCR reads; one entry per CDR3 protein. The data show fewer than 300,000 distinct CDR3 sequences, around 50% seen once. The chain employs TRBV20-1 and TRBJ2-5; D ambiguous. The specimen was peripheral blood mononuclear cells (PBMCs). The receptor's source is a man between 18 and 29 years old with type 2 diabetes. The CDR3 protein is CSAIHRAQETQYF. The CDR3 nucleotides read TGCAGTGCTATACATCGTGCACAAGAGACCCAGTACTTC.